Many counts were recorded for the clone carrying this T cell receptor (beta chain). Its antigen is unidentified. The sample belongs to a study of T-cell memory formation after mild COVID-19. Overall study context: TCR clusters largely stayed donor specific.

Germline-derived CDR1 and CDR2 are DFQATT and SNEGSKA (reference sequence). V was pared by 8 bases and J by 3 bases, with 17 bases between. The CDR3 consists of 13 residues. Barcoded TCR alpha and TCR beta cDNA libraries with UMIs came from 5'RACE using constant-segment primers. TCRdb passed the 5' RACE reads through MiXCR, listing each CDR3 protein once. The sample records 25,000 to 35,000 distinct CDR3 sequences, approximately 12% being singletons. General study points: Mostly located in CM and EM were contracting CD4+ clones, with contracting CD8+ clones located in EMRA. Second-wave clones peaking on day 37 lacked confirmed SARS-CoV-2 specificity.

This chain joins TRBV20-1 and TRBJ2-7; D assignment may be TRBD1 or TRBD2 (5 bases each). The origin of this receptor is an adult woman who had mild COVID-19 (a few samples of this study predate the infection). Cell type and time point are not known. The sequencing sample was made of PBMCs or a T cell subset sorted from them (not recorded which). Written as DNA, the CDR3 is TGCAGTCCCCAGGTGGGACCCCGCTACGAGCAGTACTTC. Its translation: CSPQVGPRYEQYF.